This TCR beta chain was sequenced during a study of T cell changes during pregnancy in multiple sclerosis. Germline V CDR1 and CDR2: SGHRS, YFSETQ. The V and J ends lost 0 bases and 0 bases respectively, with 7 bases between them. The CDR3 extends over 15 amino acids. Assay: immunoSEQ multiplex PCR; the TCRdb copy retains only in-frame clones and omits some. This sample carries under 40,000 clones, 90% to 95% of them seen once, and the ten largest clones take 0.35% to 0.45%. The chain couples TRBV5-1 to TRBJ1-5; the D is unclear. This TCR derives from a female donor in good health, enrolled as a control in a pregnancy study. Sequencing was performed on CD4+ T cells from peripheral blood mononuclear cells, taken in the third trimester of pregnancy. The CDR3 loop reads CASSLAGDSNQPQHF. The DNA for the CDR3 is TGCGCCAGCAGCTTGGCCGGGGATAGCAATCAGCCCCAGCATTTT.